A selection of T cell receptor beta chains follows, all from one sample in a study of PD-1 and CTLA-4 blockade in melanoma. Using immunoSEQ multiplex PCR, the repertoire was profiled, and TCRdb retains in-frame clones only, with some absent. The sample shows 25,000 to 35,000 clones, approximately 90% of them seen only once. The material was CD8+ T cells from peripheral blood, obtained from a patient given anti-PD-1 treatment. The receptors originated from a human donor with melanoma. Both conserved end residues are part of each CDR3. A D gene is named only where the DNA matches it firmly. Not all rows give a size; the values are once, few, many and, for expanded clones, a class.

TRBV11-2	NA	TRBJ2-7	TRBD1	CASSSDRGYLYEQYF	TGTGCCAGCAGCTCCGACAGGGGTTATTTGTACGAGCAGTACTTC
TRBV7-2	NA	TRBJ1-2	NA	CASSPEGTVYGYTF	TGTGCCAGCAGTCCCGAGGGGACGGTTTATGGCTACACCTTC
TRBV11-3	NA	TRBJ2-1	TRBD1	CSCSRGTNEQFF	TGTTCCTGCAGCAGGGGGACAAATGAGCAGTTCTTC
TRBV19	NA	TRBJ1-4	NA	CASRRTGEELFF	TGTGCCAGTAGAAGGACGGGTGAGGAACTGTTTTTT
TRBV6-8	NA	TRBJ2-1	NA	CAREYKATDGDEQFF	TGTGCCAGAGAATACAAAGCTACCGACGGGGATGAGCAGTTCTTC
TRBV27	NA	TRBJ2-3	NA	CASSLLLRLDTQYF	TGTGCCAGCAGTTTACTACTCCGTTTAGATACGCAGTATTTT
TRBV9	NA	TRBJ1-3	NA	CASSVDPLAHDSGNTIYF	TGTGCCAGCAGCGTAGACCCACTGGCCCACGACTCTGGAAACACCATATATTTT
TRBV7-2	NA	TRBJ1-1	NA	CASRGAGNTEAFF	TGTGCCAGCAGGGGGGCGGGGAACACTGAAGCTTTCTTT
TRBV7-9	NA	TRBJ2-5	TRBD2	CASSLGLADKETQYF	TGTGCCAGCAGCTTAGGACTAGCGGATAAAGAGACCCAGTACTTC
TRBV5-4	NA	TRBJ2-7	NA	CASSDSRSYEQYF	TGTGCCAGCAGCGATTCCCGCTCCTACGAGCAGTACTTC
TRBV27	NA	TRBJ2-2	NA	CASSLSPEGSRTGELFF	TGTGCCAGCAGTTTATCCCCAGAAGGGAGTCGTACCGGGGAGCTGTTTTTT
TRBV1	NA	TRBJ2-1	NA	CTSSSPPRPAPYNEQFF	TGCACCAGCAGCTCCCCCCCGAGGCCCGCACCCTACAATGAGCAGTTCTTC
TRBV9	NA	TRBJ2-7	NA	CASSVEGSYEQYF	TGTGCCAGCAGCGTAGAAGGCTCCTACGAGCAGTACTTC
TRBV19	once	TRBJ1-1	NA	CASSFWAGDTEAFF	TGTGCCAGCAGTTTTTGGGCGGGGGACACTGAAGCTTTCTTT
TRBV15	NA	TRBJ1-1	NA	CATSSWGLNTEAFF	TGTGCCACCAGCAGTTGGGGACTAAACACTGAAGCTTTCTTT
TRBV7-8	once	TRBJ1-5	NA	CASSLALQGWDQPQHF	TGTGCCAGCAGCTTAGCTCTACAGGGTTGGGATCAGCCCCAGCATTTT
TRBV7-9	NA	TRBJ1-5	NA	CASSSGEAGYQPQHF	TGTGCCAGCAGCTCGGGCGAGGCAGGCTATCAGCCCCAGCATTTT
TRBV6-5	few	TRBJ2-7	NA	CASSYLNRGNEQYF	TGTGCCAGCAGTTACCTAAATAGGGGGAACGAGCAGTACTTC
TRBV15	NA	TRBJ2-7	TRBD2	CATSRDLEAGPSYEQYF	TGTGCCACCAGCAGAGATTTAGAAGCGGGACCCTCCTACGAGCAGTACTTC
TRBV7-6	once	TRBJ1-1	NA	CASSLYRLNTEAFF	TGTGCCAGCTCCCTCTATAGGTTGAACACTGAAGCTTTCTTT
TRBV30	NA	TRBJ1-4	NA	CAWRGGVGEKLFF	TGTGCCTGGAGGGGAGGGGTAGGGGAAAAACTGTTTTTT
TRBV11-2	NA	TRBJ2-1	NA	CASSGIDPNEQFF	TGTGCCAGCAGTGGAATCGACCCGAATGAGCAGTTCTTC
TRBV3-1/TRBV3-2	NA	TRBJ1-5	NA	CASSQDSGNQPQHF	TGTGCCAGCAGCCAAGACAGCGGCAATCAGCCCCAGCATTTT
TRBV5-1	NA	TRBJ2-7	NA	CASSLYGRESEQYF	TGCGCCAGCAGCTTGTACGGCAGGGAGTCGGAGCAGTACTTC
TRBV28	NA	TRBJ2-7	TRBD2	CASSFSSGSSYEQYF	TGTGCCAGCAGTTTCTCTAGCGGGAGCTCCTACGAGCAGTACTTC
TRBV5-1	NA	TRBJ2-7	NA	CASSSTVSYEQYF	TGCGCCAGCAGCTCGACAGTTTCCTACGAGCAGTACTTC
TRBV7-9	NA	TRBJ2-1	TRBD2	CASSSPSSGGLYNEQFF	TGTGCCAGCAGCTCACCCTCTAGCGGGGGTCTATACAATGAGCAGTTCTTC
TRBV27	NA	TRBJ1-5	NA	CASSLLGGGNQPQHF	TGTGCCAGCAGTTTATTGGGAGGGGGAAATCAGCCCCAGCATTTT
TRBV12-3/TRBV12-4	NA	TRBJ2-5	NA	CASSPPEGETQYF	TGTGCCAGCAGTCCCCCAGAGGGAGAGACCCAGTACTTC
TRBV6-6	NA	TRBJ1-6	NA	CASSYEGGPFNSPLHF	TGTGCCAGCAGTTATGAAGGGGGACCGTTTAATTCACCCCTCCACTTT
TRBV5-6	NA	TRBJ2-3	TRBD2	CASSTVAGALTDTQYF	TGTGCCAGCAGCACGGTAGCGGGGGCCCTCACAGATACGCAGTATTTT
TRBV7-9	NA	TRBJ1-5	TRBD1	CASGGQGENQPQHF	TGTGCCAGCGGTGGGCAGGGGGAGAATCAGCCCCAGCATTTT
TRBV29-1	NA	TRBJ2-7	TRBD1	CSVEADRDYEQYF	TGCAGCGTTGAAGCGGACAGGGACTACGAGCAGTACTTC
TRBV5-8	once	TRBJ2-1	NA	CASSLTEMGEQFF	TGTGCCAGCAGCTTGACGGAGATGGGTGAGCAGTTCTTC
TRBV25-1	NA	TRBJ1-1	NA	CASSARQDMNTEAFF	TGTGCCAGCAGTGCCAGACAGGATATGAACACTGAAGCTTTCTTT
TRBV5-5	once	TRBJ2-7	NA	CASSLLQPSSYEQYF	TGTGCCAGCAGCTTGTTGCAACCGAGCTCCTACGAGCAGTACTTC
TRBV15	NA	TRBJ1-5	NA	CATSPTGIEQPQHF	TGTGCCACCAGCCCTACAGGGATCGAGCAGCCCCAGCATTTT
TRBV6-5	few	TRBJ2-5	NA	CASSYISRETQYF	TGTGCCAGCAGTTACATTAGTAGGGAGACCCAGTACTTC
TRBV4-1	few	TRBJ1-5	NA	CASSQVGNSNQPQHF	TGCGCCAGCAGCCAAGTCGGCAATAGCAATCAGCCCCAGCATTTT
TRBV10-2	NA	TRBJ2-7	NA	CASSEGHEQYF	TGCGCCAGCAGCGAGGGGCACGAGCAGTACTTC
TRBV5-1	NA	TRBJ2-5	NA	CASSPWTDEETQYF	TGCGCCAGCAGCCCCTGGACAGACGAAGAGACCCAGTACTTC
TRBV11-1	NA	TRBJ2-2	TRBD1	CASRLLTGANTGELFF	TGTGCCAGCAGGCTTTTAACAGGGGCGAACACCGGGGAGCTGTTTTTT
TRBV11-2	NA	TRBJ1-1	TRBD1	CASSPAQGLNTEAFF	TGTGCCAGCAGCCCTGCACAGGGGTTGAACACTGAAGCTTTCTTT
TRBV19	NA	TRBJ1-5	NA	CASSIETLYQPQHF	TGTGCCAGTAGTATTGAAACACTCTATCAGCCCCAGCATTTT
TRBV5-8	NA	TRBJ2-3	TRBD1	CASSRTGGSTDTQYF	TGTGCCAGCAGTCGAACAGGGGGCAGCACAGATACGCAGTATTTT
TRBV27	NA	TRBJ1-4	TRBD1	CASSRGTVTHEKLFF	TGTGCCAGCAGTCGCGGGACAGTGACGCATGAAAAACTGTTTTTT
TRBV5-5	NA	TRBJ1-5	NA	CASSSGYQPQHF	TGTGCCAGCAGTTCAGGGTATCAGCCCCAGCATTTT
TRBV9	NA	TRBJ1-3	NA	CASGPFSGNTIYF	TGTGCCAGCGGACCGTTCTCTGGAAACACCATATATTTT
TRBV7-9	NA	TRBJ1-1	NA	CASSLSGEEAFF	TGTGCCAGCAGCTTAAGCGGGGAAGAAGCTTTCTTT
TRBV7-9	NA	TRBJ1-1	TRBD1	CASSAGQGAKTEAFF	TGTGCCAGCAGCGCGGGACAGGGGGCGAAGACTGAAGCTTTCTTT
TRBV5-1	NA	TRBJ1-2	TRBD1	CAIPDRAGGYTF	TGCGCCATCCCGGACAGGGCTGGGGGCTACACCTTC
TRBV5-6	NA	TRBJ1-5	NA	CASSWGTTQPQHF	TGTGCCAGCAGCTGGGGGACAACTCAGCCCCAGCATTTT
TRBV29-1	NA	TRBJ2-1	NA	CSPAPISSASYNEQFF	TGCAGCCCCGCACCAATCTCTTCCGCTTCCTACAATGAGCAGTTCTTC
TRBV29-1	NA	TRBJ2-5	TRBD2	CSVEGLAGVGETQYF	TGCAGCGTTGAAGGACTAGCGGGAGTGGGGGAGACCCAGTACTTC
TRBV2	few	TRBJ1-4	NA	CASSRDTSPNEKLFF	TGTGCCAGCAGTCGGGACACCTCGCCCAATGAAAAACTGTTTTTT
TRBV11-2	NA	TRBJ2-7	NA	CASSLDLGESSYEQYF	TGTGCCAGCAGCTTAGATCTAGGGGAAAGCTCCTACGAGCAGTACTTC
TRBV27	NA	TRBJ2-1	NA	CASRSSVNEQFF	TGTGCCAGCAGATCTAGCGTCAATGAGCAGTTCTTC
TRBV9	NA	TRBJ2-2	NA	CASSVNPGELFF	TGTGCCAGCAGCGTAAACCCCGGGGAGCTGTTTTTT
TRBV11-2	NA	TRBJ1-1	TRBD1	CASSFDRGGTEAFF	TGTGCCAGCAGCTTCGACAGGGGGGGTACTGAAGCTTTCTTT
TRBV6-5	NA	TRBJ2-1	NA	CASSYGLANEQFF	TGTGCCAGCAGTTACGGGCTAGCTAATGAGCAGTTCTTC